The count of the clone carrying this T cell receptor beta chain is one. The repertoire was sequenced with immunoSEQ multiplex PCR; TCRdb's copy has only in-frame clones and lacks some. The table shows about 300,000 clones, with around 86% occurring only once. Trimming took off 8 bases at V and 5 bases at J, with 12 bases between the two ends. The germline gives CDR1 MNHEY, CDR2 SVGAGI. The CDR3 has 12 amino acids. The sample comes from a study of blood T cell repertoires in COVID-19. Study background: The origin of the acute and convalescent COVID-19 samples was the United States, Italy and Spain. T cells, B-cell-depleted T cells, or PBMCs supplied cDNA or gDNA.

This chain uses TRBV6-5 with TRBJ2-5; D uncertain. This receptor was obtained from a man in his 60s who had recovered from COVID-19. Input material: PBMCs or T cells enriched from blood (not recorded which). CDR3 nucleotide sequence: TGTGCCAGCTCAACGGTCAGGGAGACCCAGTACTTC. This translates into CASSTVRETQYF.